The 32 T cell receptor beta chains reported below all come from one sample, sequenced in a study of tissue T cells after allogeneic stem cell transplantation. This research-autopsy study prospectively enrolled adult allogeneic hematopoietic cell transplant recipients with steroid-refractory graft-versus-host disease. The repertoire was sequenced with immunoSEQ multiplex PCR; TCRdb's copy has only in-frame clones and lacks some. The table shows about 3,000 clones, with around 62% occurring only once. The starting material was ascending colon tissue, obtained at autopsy. The receptors come from a male patient aged 60 or older with steroid-refractory graft-versus-host disease after an allogeneic stem cell transplant. These T cells may partly come from the graft donor.

This sequence joins TRBV9 and TRBJ1-1; the match to TRBD1 covers 9 bases. With 3 bases clipped from V and 9 bases from J, the junction kept 9 bases outside the gene matches. The CDR3 runs 14 residues. Germline CDR1 reads SGDLS; CDR2 reads YYNGEE. This CDR3 reads CASSANRGRDQAFF. CDR3 nucleotides: TGTGCCAGCAGCGCCAACAGGGGGCGCGACCAAGCTTTCTTT.

In this sample, this clone turned up a few times. The J gene is TRBJ2-7, the V gene TRBV7-9, with TRBD1 matching 11 bases. V dropped 5 bases and J dropped 6; count of bases not matched to a gene: 3. CDR1 and CDR2 (germline): SEHNR, FQNEAQ (reference sequence). The CDR3 has 13 amino acids. The CDR3 protein is CASSIGTGGEQYF. The DNA for the CDR3 is TGTGCCAGCAGCATCGGGACAGGGGGCGAGCAGTACTTC.

This rearrangement joins TRBV19 to TRBJ1-6; D not resolved. Germline loops: CDR1 LNHDA, CDR2 SQIVND (reference sequence). The CDR3 extends over 13 amino acids. V was trimmed by 2 bases and J by 8 bases, leaving 7 bases between them. CDR3 residues: CASSISRYSPLHF. The DNA for the CDR3 is TGTGCCAGTAGTATATCGAGGTATTCACCCCTCCACTTT.

The chain combines TRBV5-4 with TRBJ1-6; weak D call: TRBD1 (6 bases). This CDR3 comprises 16 residues. The V gene lost 0 bases and the J gene lost 9 bases, with 16 bases spanning the gap. Germline V gene lookup returns CDR1 SGHNT and CDR2 YYREEE (reference sequence). The CDR3 is CASSLGGPMGGSPLHF. CDR3 nucleotide sequence: TGTGCCAGCAGCTTGGGGGGGCCCATGGGGGGTTCACCCCTCCACTTT.

This rearrangement joins TRBV10-3 to TRBJ1-4; D gene uncertain. Trimming stripped 0 bases from V and 3 bases from J, with 5 bases between. The CDR3 covers 14 residues. Germline lookup yields CDR1 ENHRY and CDR2 SYGVKD. The CDR3 is CAISESRANEKLFF. CDR3 in DNA: TGTGCCATCAGTGAGTCAAGGGCTAATGAAAAACTGTTTTTT.

The chain's CDR3 is CASSQAIGFGYTF. CDR3 bases: TGCGCCAGCAGCCAAGCTATTGGTTTTGGCTACACCTTC. The gene calls are TRBV4-3 and TRBJ1-2, with no clear D. CDR1 LGHNA and CDR2 YSLEER come from the germline V gene. Trimming pared 1 base from V and 7 bases from J, leaving 10 bases between. The CDR3 has 13 residues.

The CDR3 is CASSYWKEAGELFF. In DNA form, the CDR3 reads TGTGCCAGCAGTTACTGGAAAGAGGCCGGGGAGCTGTTTTTT. The rearrangement joins TRBV6-5 to TRBJ2-2; the D is unclear. The germline V gene encodes CDR1 MNHEY and CDR2 SVGAGI. Trimming cost V 1 base and J 6 bases, with 9 bases left between them. This CDR3 spans 14 amino acids.

This chain uses TRBV15 with TRBJ1-5; D unclear. Looked up from germline, CDR1 is LNHNV and CDR2 is YYDKDF (reference sequence). Trimming took 5 bases from V and 3 from J, leaving 8 bases between them. The CDR3 sequence is 13 residues long. CDR3 sequence (DNA): TGTGCCACCAGCGTTAACAACAATCAGCCCCAGCATTTT. Amino acids: CATSVNNNQPQHF. The complete variable domain, with remaining parts taken from reference TRBV15 and TRBJ1-5, reads DAMVIQNPRYQVTQFGKPVTLSCSQTLNHNVMYWYQQKSSQAPKLLFHYYDKDFNNEADTPDNFQSRRPNTSFCFLDIRSPGLGDTAMYLCATSVNNNQPQHFGDGTRLSIL.

This clone was seen a few times. The rearrangement uses TRBV7-2 and TRBJ2-7; D is unresolved. Germline CDR1 SGHTA, CDR2 FQGNSA. This CDR3 comprises 11 residues. Trimming left V 5 bases short and J 3 bases short, with 5 bases between. The CDR3 loop reads CASSRFYEQYF. CDR3 bases: TGTGCCAGCAGCCGATTCTACGAGCAGTACTTC.

This sequence joins TRBV10-1 and TRBJ1-5; D not certain. The V and J ends lost 3 bases and 5 bases respectively, with 14 bases between them. The CDR3 is 15 residues long. CDR1 WNHNN and CDR2 SYGVQD come from the germline V gene (reference sequence). Here the CDR3 DNA reads TGCGCCAGCAGTGACAATCTTGAACCCGATCAGCCCCAGCATTTT. It yields the protein CASSDNLEPDQPQHF.

There are a few counts of this clone. The chain employs TRBV7-3 and TRBJ1-1, with D unclear. V was trimmed by 1 base and J by 5 bases, leaving 8 bases between them. The length of the CDR3 is 13 residues. The V gene's germline CDR1 is SGHTA and CDR2 FQGTGA. CDR3 in amino acids: CASSLKRDTEAFF. CDR3 bases: TGTGCCAGCAGCTTAAAGAGGGATACTGAAGCTTTCTTT. Supplemented by reference TRBV7-3 and TRBJ1-1, the full variable domain reads GAGVSQTPSNKVTEKGKYVELRCDPISGHTALYWYRQSLGQGPEFLIYFQGTGAADDSGLPNDRFFAVRPEGSVSTLKIQRTERGDSAVYLCASSLKRDTEAFFGQGTRLTVV.

This clone has only a few counts. The chain couples TRBV4-3 to TRBJ1-2; no firm D call. CDR3 length: 15 amino acids. Trimming shortened V by 0 bases and J by 4 bases, and 12 bases separated the two germline ends. Germline V CDR1 and CDR2: LGHNA, YSLEER. CDR3: CASSQELQSAYGYTF. The CDR3 bases are TGCGCCAGCAGCCAAGAACTACAGTCTGCCTATGGCTACACCTTC.

J is TRBJ2-7 and V is TRBV12-5, with 10 bases that match TRBD1. The CDR3 runs to 15 residues. CDR1 is LGHNT, CDR2 FRNRAP, per germline. The V segment lost 5 bases and the J segment 4 bases; nucleotides outside the gene matches: 8. The CDR3 DNA reads as TGTGCTAGTGGTCCCGGACAGGGGGTCACTTACGAGCAGTACTTC. Amino acid sequence: CASGPGQGVTYEQYF.

The chain uses TRBV5-1 and TRBJ2-5; the D gene is possibly TRBD2 (5 bases). The CDR3 is made up of 15 amino acids. Germline assignment: CDR1 SGHRS and CDR2 YFSETQ. The germline V and J ends were trimmed by 3 bases and 5 bases, with 17 bases remaining between them. The DNA for the CDR3 is TGCGCCAGCAGCTCCCGGGATCCTGTAGCGGAGACCCAGTACTTC. It codes for CASSSRDPVAETQYF.

This clone was detected once. The chain couples TRBV4-3 to TRBJ1-3; 8 nucleotides align to TRBD1. The CDR3 is 16 amino acids. V lost 0 bases, J lost 2 bases, and 3 bases stayed unmatched. CDR1 is LGHNA, CDR2 YSLEER, per germline. In nucleotides, the CDR3 is TGCGCCAGCAGCCAAGACCTGGACAGGGCTGGAAACACCATATATTTT. Residues: CASSQDLDRAGNTIYF.

This chain connects TRBV7-3 to TRBJ2-3; 10 bases are shared with TRBD1. Germline CDR1 SGHTA, CDR2 FQGTGA. This CDR3 is built from 20 residues. V trimming: 1 base; J trimming: 2 bases; junction bases outside the gene matches: 15. CDR3 nucleotides: TGTGCCAGCAGCTTAAGGGCCCGGGGACAGGGGAAAGGGCCCACAGATACGCAGTATTTT. This gives the protein CASSLRARGQGKGPTDTQYF.

The gene calls are TRBV7-9 and TRBJ1-2; D is unclear. The CDR3 runs to 13 residues. V lost 5 bases and J 0 bases, leaving 7 bases between the germline ends. CDR1 is SEHNR and CDR2 is FQNEAQ in the germline V gene (reference sequence). The CDR3 sequence is CASSPDANYGYTF. CDR3 nucleotides: TGTGCCAGCAGCCCAGACGCTAACTATGGCTACACCTTC.

The chain is built from TRBV7-9 and TRBJ1-3; no definite D call. This CDR3 has 19 amino acids. V shed 5 bases and J shed 6 bases, with 29 bases lying between them. Germline V lookup: CDR1 SEHNR, CDR2 FQNEAQ (reference sequence). The CDR3 DNA follows: TGTGCCAGCAGCCACACCTATCGGGAGGTTGAGTTGGTGGAAAACACCATATATTTT. Translating gives CASSHTYREVELVENTIYF.

CDR3 nucleotide sequence: TGTGCCAGTACGGAGACCACTAGCACAGATACGCAGTATTTT. Translated: CASTETTSTDTQYF. The chain uses TRBV19 and TRBJ2-3; no firm D call. Germline V lookup: CDR1 LNHDA, CDR2 SQIVND (reference sequence). CDR3 length equals 14 residues. The germline V and J ends were trimmed by 7 bases and 0 bases, with 11 bases remaining between them.

This clone was seen a handful of times. The chain employs TRBV6-2 or TRBV6-3 and TRBJ1-6; 7 nucleotides agree with TRBD1. J gave up 0 bases and V 4 bases, and 12 bases lay outside the gene matches. The CDR3 totals 19 residues. CDR1 is MNHEY and CDR2 is SVGEGT in the germline V gene. The CDR3, as DNA: TGTGCCAGCAGTTTCGTACAGGGGAAATTGAGCTCCTATAATTCACCCCTCCACTTT. It yields the protein CASSFVQGKLSSYNSPLHF.

The table lists this clone with a few counts. The chain recombines TRBV18 with TRBJ1-1; D ambiguous. The V and J ends lost 1 base and 1 base respectively, with 4 bases between them. The CDR3 loop spans 13 amino acids. CDR1 is KGHSH and CDR2 is LQKENI in the germline V gene. The CDR3 loop is CASSPQKNTEAFF. CDR3 sequence (DNA): TGTGCCAGCTCACCACAGAAGAACACTGAAGCTTTCTTT.

The chain employs TRBV3-1 (or the pseudogene TRBV3-2) and TRBJ2-7; TRBD1 might be the D (6 bases). The V end lost 3 bases, the J end lost 3 bases, and 12 bases lay between the germline ends. Germline V gene lookup returns CDR1 LGHDT and CDR2 YNNKEL (reference sequence). CDR3 length: 14 residues. The CDR3 DNA is TGTGCCAGCAGCCATCAAGGGGGTGACTACGAGCAGTACTTC. This codes for CASSHQGGDYEQYF.

In the case of this clone: Other DNA sequences within the sample encode an identical CDR3. The rearrangement joins TRBV2 to TRBJ1-5, with a possible D match to TRBD1 (6 bases). This CDR3 contains 13 residues. Trimming took 6 bases from V and 4 from J, leaving 10 bases between them. The germline gives CDR1 SNHLY, CDR2 FYNNEI. This CDR3 is CASSIQGNQPQHF. The CDR3 nucleotides are TGTGCCAGCAGCATTCAGGGGAATCAGCCCCAGCATTTT.

This clone turned up a few times. V usage is TRBV6-1 and J usage is TRBJ2-3, with TRBD1 matching over 7 bases. Germline CDR1 and CDR2: MNHNS and SASEGT. J gave up 1 base and V 1 base, and 5 bases lay outside the gene matches. This CDR3 comprises 16 residues. The CDR3 loop is CASSEGDSYGTDTQYF. The CDR3 DNA reads as TGTGCCAGCAGTGAAGGGGACAGCTATGGCACAGATACGCAGTATTTT.

The V gene is TRBV23-1, the J gene TRBJ1-6; perhaps TRBD1 as D (5 bases). TRBV23-1 is classed as an ORF, of uncertain function. The CDR3 totals 22 residues. V lost 7 bases and J lost 0, with 31 bases in between. The CDR3 nucleotides read TGCGCCAGCAAAAACCATCCTCTTCCGGGACTGCGGGAGAGCTCCTATAATTCACCCCTCCACTTT. This translates into CASKNHPLPGLRESSYNSPLHF.

The chain combines TRBV6-1 with TRBJ1-1; D might be TRBD1 (5 bases). The CDR3 consists of 13 residues. The V gene's germline CDR1 is MNHNS and CDR2 SASEGT. V was trimmed by 3 bases and J by 1 base, leaving 6 bases between them. CDR3: CASSDGQNTEAFF. The DNA of the CDR3 is TGTGCCAGCAGTGACGGACAGAACACTGAAGCTTTCTTT.

The chain carries TRBV4-3 and TRBJ2-7; 11 bases are a match to TRBD1. The germline CDR1 and CDR2 sequences are LGHNA and YSLEER. The J segment lost 6 bases and the V segment lost 0 bases, leaving 7 bases of the junction unmatched. The CDR3 sequence is 16 residues long. CDR3 protein: CASSQDTGTGGSEQYF. CDR3 bases: TGCGCCAGCAGCCAAGATACCGGGACAGGGGGGTCCGAGCAGTACTTC.

V is TRBV5-6 and J is TRBJ2-2, with 7 bases that match TRBD1. There are 16 residues in the CDR3. The J segment lost 3 bases and the V segment lost 3 bases, leaving 8 bases of the junction unmatched. The germline V gene has CDR1 SGHDT and CDR2 YYEEEE. The CDR3 is CASSYYRGSDTGELFF. The CDR3 DNA sequence: TGTGCCAGCAGCTATTACAGGGGCTCGGACACCGGGGAGCTGTTTTTT.

The chain recombines TRBV4-2 with TRBJ2-5; perhaps TRBD1 as D (5 bases). Germline CDR1 reads LGHNA; CDR2 reads YNFKEQ. The CDR3 contains 17 residues. The V and J ends lost 4 bases and 5 bases respectively, with 23 bases between them. The CDR3 coding sequence is TGTGCCAGCAGCCCCAAAGGGAAAGGGGCGGCGCGGGAGACCCAGTACTTC. Amino acid sequence: CASSPKGKGAARETQYF.

This clone is labeled as hyperexpanded. The chain is built from TRBV4-3 and TRBJ1-2, with D perhaps TRBD1 (5 bases). V was trimmed by 0 bases and J by 6 bases, leaving 14 bases between them. The CDR3 covers 15 residues. Germline V lookup: CDR1 LGHNA, CDR2 YSLEER. As DNA, the CDR3 is TGCGCCAGCAGCCAAGATGAGGGCAGGGTGGATGGCTACACCTTC. This translates into CASSQDEGRVDGYTF.

This clone was seen more than once but under ten times. This chain links TRBV27 with TRBJ2-3; no reliable D call. The germline gives CDR1 MNHEY, CDR2 SMNVEV (reference sequence). The CDR3 contains 12 residues. V was trimmed by 2 bases and J by 5 bases, leaving 5 bases between them. DNA of the CDR3: TGTGCCAGCAGTTTAAACCTAGATACGCAGTATTTT. The encoded protein is CASSLNLDTQYF.

This chain links TRBV7-2 with TRBJ1-6, with D possibly matching TRBD1 (6 bases). The CDR3 contains 15 residues. Between the trimmed V and J ends, which lost 5 bases and 7 bases, there was a span of 15 bases. Per germline, CDR1 SGHTA and CDR2 FQGNSA. CDR3 in DNA: TGTGCCAGCAGCCCACGGGGGCGGTCCAATTCACCCCTCCACTTT. Residues: CASSPRGRSNSPLHF. Using reference TRBV7-2 and TRBJ1-6 for the parts outside the CDR3, the full variable domain is GAGVSQSPSNKVTEKGKDVELRCDPISGHTALYWYRQSLGQGLEFLIYFQGNSAPDKSGLPSDRFSAERTGGSVSTLTIQRTQQEDSAVYLCASSPRGRSNSPLHFGNGTRLTVT.